The 16 T cell receptor beta chains below come from one sample, sequenced in a study of blood T cell repertoires in COVID-19 (dated by TCRdb to about 2020). The library was made by the immunoSEQ multiplex PCR assay. Held by TCRdb, this immuneACCESS table contains in-frame sequences only and omits some clones. Under half of the omission traces to an unresolved V gene where checked; the cause of the rest is unknown. The sample contains approximately 50,000 clones, roughly 89% of them found a single time. Around 30% of the sample goes to the ten largest clones. Sequenced input: peripheral blood. The receptor source for this set is a woman older than 75 with acute or convalescent COVID-19.

This chain uses TRBV5-8 with TRBJ2-2; D might be TRBD2 (5 bases). Trimming removed 1 base at V and 4 bases at J, with 17 bases between. Germline assignment: CDR1 SGHTS and CDR2 YDEGEE. The CDR3 is 17 residues long. The CDR3 loop reads CASSLLAALAGTGELFF. CDR3 coding DNA: TGTGCCAGCAGCTTGCTCGCCGCACTTGCGGGCACCGGGGAGCTGTTTTTT.

The chain combines TRBV3-1 (or the pseudogene TRBV3-2) with TRBJ1-2; tentative D call: TRBD1 (5 bases). V was shortened by 3 bases and J by 0 bases, with 20 bases between the two germline ends. The CDR3 loop spans 18 amino acids. Germline V gives CDR1 LGHDT, CDR2 YNNKEL (reference sequence). The CDR3 DNA is TGTGCCAGCAGCCACCGGGGGGATTTCGACACCCCTAACTATGGCTACACCTTC. This codes for CASSHRGDFDTPNYGYTF.

The chain links TRBV3-1 (or the pseudogene TRBV3-2) to TRBJ2-3, with 9 bases identical to TRBD2. Unmatched junction bases numbered 9, after V lost 4 bases and J lost 4 bases. This CDR3 is 16 amino acids long. Germline V CDR1 and CDR2: LGHDT, YNNKEL (reference sequence). CDR3 sequence: CASSLSWGLASDTQYF. The CDR3 DNA is TGTGCCAGCAGCCTGTCATGGGGACTAGCATCAGATACGCAGTATTTT.

This chain links TRBV7-9 with TRBJ2-1; 10 positions match TRBD2. The germline V gene encodes CDR1 SEHNR and CDR2 FQNEAQ (reference sequence). V shed 5 bases, J shed 7 bases, and the junction held 8 bases outside the gene matches. The CDR3 runs to 15 residues. CDR3 DNA: TGTGCCAGCAGCCCGACTAGCGGGCTTTGGAATGAGCAGTTCTTC. It codes for CASSPTSGLWNEQFF.

The chain has TRBV7-9 and TRBJ1-1; D is ambiguous. Germline loops: CDR1 SEHNR, CDR2 FQNEAQ (reference sequence). The V gene lost 4 bases and the J gene lost 3 bases, with 9 bases spanning the gap. This CDR3 has 13 amino acids. DNA of the CDR3: TGTGCCAGCAGCTGGGCGAGGGACACTGAAGCTTTCTTT. This codes for CASSWARDTEAFF.

V and J are TRBV6-5 and TRBJ1-4; no firm D call. The germline V gene encodes CDR1 MNHEY and CDR2 SVGAGI. The germline V and J ends were trimmed by 7 bases and 7 bases, with 13 bases remaining between them. The CDR3 has 13 residues. CDR3 DNA: TGTGCCAGCATGCGACTATTAGGTGAAAAACTGTTTTTT. It translates to CASMRLLGEKLFF.

The CDR3 sequence is CASSPGGVQETQYF. DNA for the CDR3: TGTGCCAGCAGCCCTGGGGGGGTGCAAGAGACCCAGTACTTC. The chain employs TRBV2 and TRBJ2-5; TRBD2 matches at 7 bases. Germline loops: CDR1 SNHLY, CDR2 FYNNEI. With 6 bases clipped from V and 2 bases from J, the junction kept 6 bases outside the gene matches. The CDR3 spans 14 residues.

The rearrangement links TRBV6-5 to TRBJ1-5, with a tentative D call TRBD1 (5 bases). Germline CDR1 reads MNHEY; CDR2 reads SVGAGI. With 4 bases removed from V and 7 bases from J, the gap between germline ends came to 17 bases. The CDR3 has 15 residues. CDR3 sequence (DNA): TGTGCCAGCAGTTCAGAAGGTGTGGGGGGGCAGCCCCAGCATTTT. Protein sequence: CASSSEGVGGQPQHF.

The rearrangement joins TRBV19 to TRBJ1-1, with 7 positions matching TRBD1. Germline values: CDR1 LNHDA, CDR2 SQIVND (reference sequence). The CDR3 covers 15 residues. Trimming removed 5 bases from V and 1 base from J; junction bases left unmatched: 7. The DNA of the CDR3 is TGTGCCAGTAGTGCCTGGGGACAGCCGAACACTGAAGCTTTCTTT. This sequence encodes CASSAWGQPNTEAFF. The complete variable domain, with remaining parts taken from reference TRBV19 and TRBJ1-1, reads DGGITQSPKYLFRKEGQNVTLSCEQNLNHDAMYWYRQDPGQGLRLIYYSQIVNDFQKGDIAEGYSVSREKKESFPLTVTSAQKNPTAFYLCASSAWGQPNTEAFFGQGTRLTVV.

Worth noting for this clone: At the DNA level, this CDR3 is encoded by other sequences in the same sample as well. This rearrangement joins TRBV4-1 to TRBJ1-4; 9 nucleotides line up with TRBD1. This CDR3 is built from 14 residues. Germline V gene data show CDR1 as MGHRA and CDR2 as YSYEKL. V dropped 3 bases and J dropped 8; count of bases not matched to a gene: 4. The CDR3 bases are TGCGCCAGCAGCCAGGGACAGGGTGGGGAAAAACTGTTTTTT. Translating it yields CASSQGQGGEKLFF.

The rearrangement joins TRBV5-1 to TRBJ2-7; 7 bases line up with TRBD2. The junction had 9 bases not matched to a gene; V was cut back by 4 bases and J by 2 bases. CDR1 and CDR2 from the germline V gene are SGHRS and YFSETQ. This CDR3 comprises 15 residues. The CDR3 loop is CASSPGGGGTYEQYF. As DNA, the CDR3 is TGCGCCAGCAGCCCTGGCGGGGGAGGAACCTACGAGCAGTACTTC.

V usage is TRBV5-4 and J usage is TRBJ1-6; D might be TRBD1 (6 bases). The V gene lost 3 bases and the J gene lost 12 bases, with 16 bases spanning the gap. The CDR3 covers 14 residues. Germline V lookup: CDR1 SGHNT, CDR2 YYREEE (reference sequence). CDR3 coding DNA: TGTGCCAGCAGCTCCCCGGGGGGGGACATACCCCTCCACTTT. Translated, it gives CASSSPGGDIPLHF. Variable domain in full (rest from reference TRBV5-4 and TRBJ1-6): ETGVTQSPTHLIKTRGQQVTLRCSSQSGHNTVSWYQQALGQGPQFIFQYYREEENGRGNFPPRFSGLQFPNYSSELNVNALELDDSALYLCASSSPGGDIPLHFGNGTRLTVT.

This sequence joins TRBV11-2 and TRBJ2-3; a possible D gene is TRBD1 (6 bases). The CDR3 is made up of 15 amino acids. The V gene's germline CDR1 is SGHAT and CDR2 FQNNGV. Trimming cost V 2 bases and J 0 bases, with 9 bases left between them. The chain's CDR3 is CASSLIGGSTDTQYF. CDR3 bases: TGTGCCAGCAGCTTAATAGGGGGAAGCACAGATACGCAGTATTTT.

The chain joins TRBV18 to TRBJ2-1, with D uncertain. Per the germline V gene, CDR1 is KGHSH and CDR2 is LQKENI. The CDR3 contains 13 residues. V lost 1 base and J 8 bases, leaving 9 bases between the germline ends. The CDR3 DNA is TGTGCCAGCTCACCACGAGGAACGGATGAGCAGTTCTTC. The encoded protein is CASSPRGTDEQFF.

This chain links TRBV19 with TRBJ2-3; TRBD2 might be the D (5 bases). The CDR3 covers 14 residues. CDR1 and CDR2 from the germline V gene are LNHDA and SQIVND (reference sequence). V lost 8 bases to trimming and J lost 5 bases, with 17 bases between them. CDR3 DNA: TGTGCCAGTCAGGCGGCTATTCGGGGAGATACGCAGTATTTT. It yields the protein CASQAAIRGDTQYF.

The chain uses TRBV19 and TRBJ1-2, with 9 bases lining up with TRBD1. The germline gives CDR1 LNHDA, CDR2 SQIVND (reference sequence). The CDR3 has 13 residues. V shed 4 bases and J 8 bases; nucleotides not matched to a gene: 5. This CDR3 is CASSNTGGSGYTF. DNA for the CDR3: TGTGCCAGTAGTAATACAGGGGGCTCCGGCTACACCTTC.